Listed below are T cell receptor beta chains from one sample, sequenced in a study of siplizumab effects on memory and regulatory T cells. Clones were read by immunoSEQ multiplex PCR, and TCRdb kept only the in-frame ones, dropping some. Among around 100,000 clones listed, 75% to 95% were seen once. Sequenced: CD4+ T cells sorted from blood. The receptors here all came from a human donor in good health. Some clones in this sample may be carry-over from other donors' samples. Both conserved end residues are part of each CDR3. Each record gives: D gene, V gene, J gene, clone size, CDR3 protein, CDR3 DNA. A D gene is named only where the DNA matches it firmly. Clone size is shown for a subset of rows, as once, few, many or a class of expanded clone.

D gene: TRBD1
V gene: TRBV6-1
J gene: TRBJ2-7
clone size: NA
CDR3 protein: CATQGQAAWEQYF
CDR3 DNA: TGTGCCACCCAGGGACAGGCAGCATGGGAGCAGTACTTC

D gene: NA
V gene: TRBV7-9
J gene: TRBJ1-2
clone size: few
CDR3 protein: CASSRAGTNYGYTF
CDR3 DNA: TGTGCCAGCAGCAGAGCCGGGACGAACTATGGCTACACCTTC

D gene: NA
V gene: TRBV7-8
J gene: TRBJ2-3
clone size: once
CDR3 protein: CASSLGWAAGNTQYF
CDR3 DNA: TGTGCCAGCAGCTTAGGGTGGGCCGCAGGGAATACGCAGTATTTT

D gene: TRBD2
V gene: TRBV2
J gene: TRBJ2-1
clone size: NA
CDR3 protein: CASSERTSVSYNEQFF
CDR3 DNA: TGTGCCAGCAGTGAAAGGACTAGCGTCTCCTACAATGAGCAGTTCTTC

D gene: NA
V gene: TRBV10-2
J gene: TRBJ2-7
clone size: once
CDR3 protein: CASSDPGAYEQYF
CDR3 DNA: TGCGCCAGCAGTGATCCAGGGGCCTACGAGCAGTACTTC

D gene: TRBD1
V gene: TRBV28
J gene: TRBJ1-4
clone size: NA
CDR3 protein: CASSRTGQVATNEKLFF
CDR3 DNA: TGTGCCAGCAGTCGAACGGGACAGGTTGCAACTAATGAAAAACTGTTTTTT

D gene: NA
V gene: TRBV10-3
J gene: TRBJ2-1
clone size: NA
CDR3 protein: CAISELTQGPNEQFF
CDR3 DNA: TGTGCCATCAGTGAGTTAACTCAGGGGCCCAATGAGCAGTTCTTC

D gene: NA
V gene: TRBV6-1
J gene: TRBJ2-7
clone size: NA
CDR3 protein: CASSEALEELSWEQYF
CDR3 DNA: TGTGCCAGCAGTGAAGCGCTGGAAGAGCTGAGTTGGGAGCAGTACTTC

D gene: NA
V gene: TRBV30
J gene: TRBJ2-5
clone size: NA
CDR3 protein: CAWRLLTRQETQYF
CDR3 DNA: TGTGCCTGGAGGCTGCTTACTAGGCAAGAGACCCAGTACTTC

D gene: NA
V gene: TRBV5-6
J gene: TRBJ1-2
clone size: NA
CDR3 protein: CASGPPGRPYGYTF
CDR3 DNA: TGTGCCAGCGGCCCCCCTGGCAGACCCTATGGCTACACCTTC